This TCR beta chain was recorded in a study of T cells after yellow fever vaccination. Notes on the study in general: Secondary responses were weaker yet peaked faster, day 5 versus 15. Post-booster repertoires again held most primary-vaccination clones (about 96% CD4, roughly 88% CD8). CD4 and CD8 compartments shared a small share of clonotypes.

CDR3 size: 13 residues. V dropped 2 bases and J dropped 8 bases, with 12 bases sitting between them. Germline assignment: CDR1 SGHVS and CDR2 FNYEAQ. This clonotype was detected only a few times. Its antigen is undetermined. Synthesis of TCR cDNA relied on 5'RACE template switching, which attached a universal primer site and UMIs. TCRdb re-called the 5' RACE reads through MiXCR, storing one row per CDR3 protein. The repertoire holds roughly 520,000 distinct CDR3 sequences, with 21% as singletons. The source of this sequence is a man younger than 35 who received the YFV17D yellow fever vaccine. Sequences were derived from PBMCs, sampled 21 days after the first yellow fever vaccination. This rearrangement joins TRBV7-6 to TRBJ1-2, with a weak D call TRBD1 (6 bases). The CDR3: CASSLTEGGGYTF. The DNA of the CDR3 is TGTGCCAGCAGCTTAACTGAGGGGGGAGGCTACACCTTC.